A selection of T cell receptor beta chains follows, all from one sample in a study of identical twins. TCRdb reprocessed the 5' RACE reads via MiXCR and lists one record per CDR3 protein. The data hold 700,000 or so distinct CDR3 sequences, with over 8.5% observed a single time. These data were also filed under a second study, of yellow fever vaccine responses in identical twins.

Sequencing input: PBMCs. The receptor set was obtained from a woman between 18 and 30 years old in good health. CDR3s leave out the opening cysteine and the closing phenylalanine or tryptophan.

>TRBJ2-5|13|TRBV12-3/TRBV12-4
ASSFPYRGQETQY
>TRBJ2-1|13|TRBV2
ASSETGGRWNEQF
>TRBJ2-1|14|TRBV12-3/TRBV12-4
ASSKRGQGPRDEQF
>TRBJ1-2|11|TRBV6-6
ASSGQVGDGYT
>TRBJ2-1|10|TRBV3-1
ASSQEVNEQF
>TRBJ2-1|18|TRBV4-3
ASSQADRGVAGGSNNEQF
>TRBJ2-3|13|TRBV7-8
ASGRQGGSTDTQY
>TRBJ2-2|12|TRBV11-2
ASSLARGTGELF
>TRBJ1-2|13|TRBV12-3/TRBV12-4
ASSLADWFNYGYT
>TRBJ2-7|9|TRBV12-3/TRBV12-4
ASSFGWEQY
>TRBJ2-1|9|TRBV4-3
ASSQGGMQF
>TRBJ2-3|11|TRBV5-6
AISPGIGDTQY
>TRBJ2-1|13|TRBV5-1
ASSLEAGAGNEQF
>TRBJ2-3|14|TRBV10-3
AISARDLGGTDTQY
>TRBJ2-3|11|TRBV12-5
ASGPGDTDTQY
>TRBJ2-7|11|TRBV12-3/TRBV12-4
ASSRLAAYEQY
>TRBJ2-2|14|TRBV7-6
ASSLASYGVAGELF
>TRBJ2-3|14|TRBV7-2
ASSPHGSGSTDTQY
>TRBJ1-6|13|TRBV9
ASSVGRDYNSPLH
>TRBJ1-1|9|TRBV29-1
SVWSYTEAF
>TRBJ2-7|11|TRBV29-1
SVELALSYEQY
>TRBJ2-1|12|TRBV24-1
ATSSSGTYNEQF
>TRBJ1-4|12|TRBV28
ASGPVATNEKLF
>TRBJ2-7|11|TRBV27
ASLSGLAGEQY
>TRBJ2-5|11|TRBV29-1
SVEQMVQETQY
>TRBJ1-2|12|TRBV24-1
ATSDPDRGDGYT
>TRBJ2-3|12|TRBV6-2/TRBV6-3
ASTTRTLTDTQY
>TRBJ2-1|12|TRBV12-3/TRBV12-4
ASRDLAGGREQF
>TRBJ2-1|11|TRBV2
ASSGTSNNEQF